These 22 T cell receptor beta chains were all obtained from the same sample, sequenced in a study of T-cell memory formation after mild COVID-19. One entry per CDR3 protein results from TCRdb running MiXCR on the 5' RACE reads. The sample gives about 110,000 distinct CDR3 sequences, over 13% of which show up once; around 43% is in the top ten. The sample consisted of PBMCs or a T cell subset sorted from them (not recorded which). The origin of the receptors is a man aged 18 to 30 who had mild COVID-19 (a few samples of this study predate the infection). Cell type and time point are not known.

This clonotype occurred a few times. This chain links TRBV5-4 with TRBJ2-5; no clear D gene. V lost 2 bases and J lost 5, with 13 bases in between. This CDR3 spans 14 amino acids. Germline V gene lookup returns CDR1 SGHNT and CDR2 YYREEE (reference sequence). Written as DNA, the CDR3 is TGTGCCAGCAGCTTTTATTCGAGTCATGAGACCCAGTACTTC. Translation: CASSFYSSHETQYF.

This clonotype was recorded a few times. The J gene is TRBJ2-7, the V gene TRBV15; D may correspond to TRBD1 or TRBD2 (5 bases each). Germline assignment: CDR1 LNHNV and CDR2 YYDKDF (reference sequence). The CDR3 is 15 residues long. Trimming shortened V by 2 bases and J by 3 bases, and 14 bases separated the two germline ends. For the CDR3, the DNA is TGTGCCACCAGCAGACCTAACGAGGGGTTCTACGAGCAGTACTTC. This gives the protein CATSRPNEGFYEQYF.

This clonotype was picked up many times. The genes are TRBV9 and TRBJ2-7; possible D gene TRBD1, 7 bases. Trimming stripped 4 bases from V and 3 bases from J, with 17 bases between. This CDR3 region has 15 residues. Per germline, CDR1 SGDLS and CDR2 YYNGEE. In nucleotides, the CDR3 is TGTGCCAGCAGCCCCTCCGCAGGGGGACTCTACGAGCAGTACTTC. As protein: CASSPSAGGLYEQYF.

This chain connects TRBV30 to TRBJ1-2; no definite D call. The ends were cut back, 2 bases at V and 6 bases at J, with 16 bases in the middle. The length of the CDR3 is 14 residues. Germline V CDR1 and CDR2: GTSNPN, SVGIG (reference sequence). This chain's CDR3 is CAWSRSTRAHGYTF. CDR3 coding DNA: TGTGCCTGGAGTAGGTCTACCCGGGCGCATGGCTACACCTTC.

This clonotype has more than one count but fewer than ten. The chain carries TRBV27 and TRBJ2-5, with D possibly TRBD2 on 6 matching bases. This CDR3 is 16 amino acids long. Germline CDR1 and CDR2: MNHEY and SMNVEV (reference sequence). V was pared by 5 bases and J by 7 bases, with 23 bases between. The CDR3 is CASSHPSGSGPGTQYF. The DNA of the CDR3 is TGTGCCAGCAGTCATCCCTCGGGTAGCGGACCGGGGACCCAGTACTTC.

The chain combines TRBV6-2 or TRBV6-3 with TRBJ2-1; TRBD2 matches 14 bases. This CDR3 has 18 amino acids. The germline V gene encodes CDR1 MNHEY and CDR2 SVGEGT. Trimming cost V 0 bases and J 8 bases; bases outside gene matches: 9. The CDR3 DNA is TGTGCCAGCAGTTACTCGCGGACTAGCGGGGGGCTGTCTGATGAGCAGTTCTTC. This encodes CASSYSRTSGGLSDEQFF.

In this sample, this clonotype turned up a few times. The genes are TRBV5-1 and TRBJ2-1; no clear D. Deletions cut 4 bases from V and 3 bases from J, with 17 bases between. Germline V lookup: CDR1 SGHRS, CDR2 YFSETQ. The CDR3 extends over 16 amino acids. The CDR3 reads CASSQGLSVGYNEQFF. Written as DNA, the CDR3 is TGCGCCAGCAGCCAAGGCCTTAGTGTGGGCTACAATGAGCAGTTCTTC.

This clonotype was seen only a few times. This chain connects TRBV6-5 to TRBJ2-5; tentatively, D is TRBD2 (6 bases). The germline V gene has CDR1 MNHEY and CDR2 SVGAGI. Deletions cut 0 bases from V and 7 bases from J, with 18 bases between. This CDR3 has 16 amino acids. The CDR3 DNA follows: TGTGCCAGCAGTTACTCAAGGGACTTCCTTAGTTTGACCCAGTACTTC. As protein: CASSYSRDFLSLTQYF.

This chain's CDR3 is CASSLGLADTEAFF. In DNA, the CDR3 is TGCGCCAGCAGCTTAGGTTTGGCAGACACTGAAGCTTTCTTT. The chain carries TRBV5-1 and TRBJ1-1; D unresolved. Germline lookup yields CDR1 SGHRS and CDR2 YFSETQ. The CDR3 contains 14 residues. Trimming removed 2 bases from V and 3 bases from J, with 11 bases in between.

The V call is TRBV10-2, the J call TRBJ1-1; 8 positions agree with TRBD1. CDR3 length: 15 residues. With 8 bases clipped from V and 1 base from J, the junction kept 9 bases outside the gene matches. From germline, CDR1 is WSHSY and CDR2 SAAADI. This CDR3 reads CASLTWTGRNTEAFF. The DNA for the CDR3 is TGCGCCAGCCTGACTTGGACAGGGCGGAACACTGAAGCTTTCTTT.

This clonotype was counted ten times or more. V usage is TRBV7-9 and J usage is TRBJ2-7; possibly TRBD2 for D (5 bases). The CDR3 totals 13 residues. Germline lookup yields CDR1 SEHNR and CDR2 FQNEAQ (reference sequence). With 2 bases removed from V and 5 bases from J, the gap between germline ends came to 10 bases. The CDR3 here is CASSLPGIHEQYF. CDR3 sequence (DNA): TGTGCCAGCAGCTTACCGGGGATCCACGAGCAGTACTTC.

The chain carries TRBV23-1 and TRBJ2-7, with 7 positions matching TRBD1. TRBV23-1 is identified as an open reading frame with a role that is uncertain. The junction had 5 bases not matched to a gene; V was cut back by 2 bases and J by 4 bases. This CDR3 is 14 amino acids long. The CDR3 loop reads CASSQRGQGYEQYF. For the CDR3, the DNA is TGCGCCAGCAGTCAAAGGGGGCAAGGATACGAGCAGTACTTC.

The rearrangement uses TRBV4-1 and TRBJ2-7, with D uncertain. The germline gives CDR1 MGHRA, CDR2 YSYEKL. The CDR3 length is 13 residues. The V gene lost 1 base and the J gene lost 1 base, with 5 bases spanning the gap. The CDR3 bases are TGCGCCAGCAGCCAAGTCGAGTCCTACGAGCAGTACTTC. Translating it yields CASSQVESYEQYF.

V usage is TRBV27 and J usage is TRBJ1-2, with D possibly matching TRBD1 (5 bases). V lost 5 bases and J 4 bases, leaving 14 bases between the germline ends. Germline assignment: CDR1 MNHEY and CDR2 SMNVEV (reference sequence). This CDR3 spans 14 amino acids. The CDR3 sequence: CASSLPQGCYGYTF. The DNA for the CDR3 is TGTGCCAGCAGTCTACCCCAGGGTTGCTATGGCTACACCTTC.

This clonotype was seen at least ten times. The CDR3 loop reads CASSLGQGYTEAFF. CDR3 coding DNA: TGTGCCAGCAGCTTAGGACAGGGGTACACTGAAGCTTTCTTT. The chain combines TRBV11-2 with TRBJ1-1, with 8 bases lining up with TRBD1. This CDR3 region has 14 residues. V lost 1 base and J lost 3; bases outside the gene matches: 1. Germline CDR1 and CDR2: SGHAT and FQNNGV.

The table lists this clonotype with a few counts. This chain links TRBV5-4 with TRBJ2-1; perhaps TRBD1 as D (5 bases). CDR1 and CDR2 from the germline V gene are SGHNT and YYREEE (reference sequence). The CDR3 is 13 residues long. Trimming stripped 4 bases from V and 2 bases from J, with 7 bases between. Here the CDR3 DNA reads TGTGCCAGCAGCGAGACAGCCTACAATGAGCAGTTCTTC. Residues: CASSETAYNEQFF.

DNA of the CDR3: TGCGCCAGCAGCCAAGATGTGGGGGACGGAGAGACCCAGTACTTC. Protein sequence: CASSQDVGDGETQYF. The rearrangement joins TRBV4-3 to TRBJ2-5, with D perhaps assigned TRBD1 or TRBD2 (5 bases each). The germline V and J ends were trimmed by 0 bases and 4 bases, with 12 bases remaining between them. CDR1 LGHNA and CDR2 YSLEER come from the germline V gene. The CDR3 extends over 15 amino acids.

The table lists this clonotype with many counts. The chain employs TRBV7-8 and TRBJ2-7, with D tentatively TRBD1 (6 bases). Germline V lookup: CDR1 SGHVS, CDR2 FQNEAQ. The CDR3 sequence is 16 residues long. V was trimmed by 4 bases and J by 3 bases, leaving 19 bases between them. CDR3 loop: CASSSSGAGVGYEQYF. In DNA, the CDR3 is TGTGCCAGCAGCTCCTCAGGGGCAGGGGTCGGCTACGAGCAGTACTTC.

About this clonotype itself: The junction does not match germline at one end; this may be a read error. The chain links TRBV7-9 to TRBJ2-5; D unresolved. The CDR3 consists of 12 residues. CDR1 is SEHNR, CDR2 FQNEAQ, per germline (reference sequence). CDR3 DNA: TGTGCCAGCAGCGCAGCTACGTTTCTAGACCACTTC. It specifies CASSAATFLDHF.

This clonotype was observed at least ten times. The chain has TRBV5-1 and TRBJ2-7; possible D gene TRBD2, 5 bases. Trimming left V 4 bases short and J 4 bases short, with 18 bases between. Per germline, CDR1 SGHRS and CDR2 YFSETQ. This CDR3 spans 15 amino acids. This CDR3 is CASSGASGPSYEQYF. In DNA, the CDR3 is TGCGCCAGCAGCGGAGCAAGCGGACCGTCTTACGAGCAGTACTTC.

This clonotype was detected only a few times. The gene calls are TRBV6-1 and TRBJ2-5; TRBD1 might be the D (6 bases). V was shortened by 1 base and J by 5 bases, with 17 bases between the two germline ends. From germline, CDR1 is MNHNS and CDR2 SASEGT. The CDR3 runs 16 residues. This chain's CDR3 is CASSEDGGQLFETQYF. CDR3 coding DNA: TGTGCCAGCAGTGAAGACGGCGGACAGCTCTTCGAGACCCAGTACTTC.

The chain links TRBV7-9 to TRBJ1-2, with D unresolved. Germline V gene lookup returns CDR1 SEHNR and CDR2 FQNEAQ (reference sequence). The germline V and J ends were trimmed by 1 base and 0 bases, with 12 bases remaining between them. CDR3 length: 16 amino acids. CDR3 sequence reads: CASSLGRGVPNYGYTF. Written as DNA, the CDR3 is TGTGCCAGCAGCTTAGGTCGGGGAGTCCCTAACTATGGCTACACCTTC.